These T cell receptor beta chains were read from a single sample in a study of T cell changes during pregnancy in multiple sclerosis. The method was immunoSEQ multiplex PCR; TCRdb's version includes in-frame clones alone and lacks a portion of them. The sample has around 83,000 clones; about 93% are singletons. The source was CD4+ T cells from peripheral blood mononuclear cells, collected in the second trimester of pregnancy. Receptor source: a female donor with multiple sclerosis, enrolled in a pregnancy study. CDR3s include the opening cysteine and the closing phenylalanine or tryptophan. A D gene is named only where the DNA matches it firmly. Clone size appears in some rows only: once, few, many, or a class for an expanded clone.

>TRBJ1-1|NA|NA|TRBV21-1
CASSTPGQGMDTEAFF
TGTGCCAGCAGCACCCCGGGACAGGGGATGGACACTGAAGCTTTCTTT
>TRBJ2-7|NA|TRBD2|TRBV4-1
CASSQREGRYEQYF
TGCGCCAGCAGCCAGCGGGAGGGTCGCTACGAGCAGTACTTC
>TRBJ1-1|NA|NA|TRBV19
CASSIGGAGRGRGEAFF
TGTGCCAGTAGTATAGGCGGGGCAGGCCGCGGGAGAGGTGAAGCTTTCTTT
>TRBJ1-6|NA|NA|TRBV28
CASSLSLNSPLHF
TGTGCCAGCAGTTTATCTTTAAATTCACCCCTCCACTTT
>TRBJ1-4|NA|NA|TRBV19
CASSIFGRGNEKLFF
TGTGCCAGTAGTATATTTGGACGGGGGAATGAAAAACTGTTTTTT
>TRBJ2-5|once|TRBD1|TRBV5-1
CASSSQTGRRQETQYF
TGCGCCAGCAGCTCCCAGACAGGGCGGCGGCAAGAGACCCAGTACTTC
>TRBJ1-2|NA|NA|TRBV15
CATSRDGQSYGYTF
TGTGCCACCAGCAGAGACGGACAGTCCTATGGCTACACCTTC
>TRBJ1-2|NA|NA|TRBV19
CASSKTGTSYGYTF
TGTGCCAGTAGTAAGACCGGGACAAGCTATGGCTACACCTTC
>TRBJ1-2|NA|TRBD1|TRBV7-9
CASSSPDRGLFRYGYTF
TGTGCCAGCAGCAGCCCGGACAGGGGGCTCTTCAGATATGGCTACACCTTC
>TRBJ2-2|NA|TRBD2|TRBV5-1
CASSETIAGAGGELFF
TGCGCCAGCAGTGAGACGATAGCGGGGGCCGGCGGGGAGCTGTTTTTT
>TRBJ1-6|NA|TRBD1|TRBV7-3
CASSLRQGHNSPLHF
TGTGCCAGCAGCTTAAGACAGGGTCACAATTCACCCCTCCACTTT
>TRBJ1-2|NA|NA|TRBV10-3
CAISVQGGYTF
TGTGCCATCAGTGTCCAGGGTGGCTACACCTTC
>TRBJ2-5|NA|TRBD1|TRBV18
CASSPGTAYQETQYF
TGTGCCAGCTCACCAGGGACAGCCTACCAAGAGACCCAGTACTTC
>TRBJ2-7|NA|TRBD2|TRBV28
CASSPGGSGRSYEQYF
TGTGCCAGCAGCCCGGGCGGGAGCGGGCGCTCCTACGAGCAGTACTTC